This TCR beta chain was identified during a study of early T cells in non-severe SARS-CoV-2 infection. This clonotype has a handful of counts. V lost 3 bases and J lost 2, with 10 bases in between. Germline V gene sequence: CDR1 SGHTA, CDR2 FQGNSA. CDR3 length: 15 residues. From the 5' RACE reads, TCRdb called clonotypes with MiXCR, one entry per CDR3 protein. Of tens of thousands of distinct CDR3 sequences detected, approximately 15% appear once; the ten largest clones hold 4.5% to 7%. J is TRBJ2-2 and V is TRBV7-2; no reliable D call. Sequenced sample: whole blood. This clonotype originated in an adult who was a healthcare worker with PCR-confirmed SARS-CoV-2 infection or an uninfected control (not recorded which). The CDR3: CASSFAYSNTGELFF. The CDR3 DNA is TGTGCCAGCAGCTTCGCTTACAGTAACACCGGGGAGCTGTTTTTT.